This T cell receptor beta chain was obtained from a study of Graves' ophthalmopathy and Graves' hyperthyroidism. As for the study in general: Samples of peripheral blood were obtained at initial diagnosis, prior to treatment of any kind. Study-wide findings and caveats: A model of 13 signatures distinguished ophthalmopathy from stable hyperthyroidism at 87.88% sensitivity and approximately 77% specificity. The majority of expanded thyroid clonotypes above 0.001 frequency also occurred in blood.

This CDR3 is built from 15 residues. Trimming cost V 7 bases and J 3 bases, with 18 bases left between them. CDR1 is MNHNS and CDR2 is SASEGT in the germline V gene. This clonotype was counted only a few times. The antigen is undetermined. A much larger clone lies one base from this, so it may be a read error. Lacking the conserved final phenylalanine or tryptophan, this CDR3 likely reflects a read error. Transcripts of RNA were the source for amplifying TCR beta CDR3 regions. Following a first-round RT-PCR that used HTBI primers, a second-round multiplex PCR was carried out. One entry per CDR3 protein, called by TCRdb with MiXCR from the multiplex PCR reads. The sample lists more than 300,000 distinct CDR3 sequences, approximately 15% occurring once. Excluded: other autoimmune disease, uncontrolled infection, pregnancy or lactation.

This receptor was taken from a woman between 18 and 29 years old with stable Graves' hyperthyroidism. The sequencing sample was made of peripheral blood. This rearrangement joins TRBV6-1 to TRBJ1-1; a weak D match, TRBD1 (6 bases). The CDR3 loop reads CASTAYQGPHTEAFL. DNA for the CDR3: TGTGCCAGCACCGCGTATCAGGGGCCACACACTGAAGCTTTCCTT.